The entry below describes one T cell receptor (beta chain). Trimming at V came to 4 bases and at J to 7 bases, leaving 10 bases not matched to a gene. The CDR3 is made up of 16 amino acids. CDR1 is MNHEY, CDR2 SMNVEV, per germline (reference sequence). The data were obtained in a study of blood T cell repertoires in COVID-19. Study background: Specimens from acute and convalescent COVID-19 originated in the United States, Italy and Spain. Sample material is recorded as cDNA or gDNA derived from T cells, B-cell-depleted T cells, or PBMCs.

Authors' analysis steps: Amplifying reference gene primers gave estimates of nucleated cell counts. Data came from immunoSEQ multiplex PCR; TCRdb stores just in-frame clones and leaves some out. The DNA gave D and trimming, while V, J and clone size come from that table. The sample shows 75,000 to 100,000 clones, roughly 80% of them seen only once. The sequencing input was peripheral blood. The receptor was isolated from a woman of 80 years or more with acute or convalescent COVID-19. The J gene is TRBJ1-5, the V gene TRBV27; 10 bases map to TRBD1. As DNA, the CDR3 is TGTGCCAGCAGTTCTGACAGGGGGCGGGGATGGCAGCCCCAGCATTTT. This encodes CASSSDRGRGWQPQHF.